A selection of T cell receptor beta chains follows, all from one sample in a study of T cells in Graves' hyperthyroidism and ophthalmopathy. One entry per CDR3 protein, called by TCRdb with MiXCR from the multiplex PCR reads. The data hold about 160,000 distinct CDR3 sequences, with 9.4% observed a single time. The sequenced sample consisted of blood. The receptors originated from a woman aged 18-29 years with Graves' hyperthyroidism that later progressed to Graves' ophthalmopathy. Both conserved end residues are part of each CDR3. D genes are given only for firm matches. Clone size is given for some rows only: seen once, a few or many times, or a class if the clone is expanded.

D gene	clone size	J gene	V gene	CDR3 DNA	CDR3 protein
.	few	TRBJ2-4	TRBV4-2	TGTGCCAGCAGCCACGGGGGCAAAAACATTCAGTACTTC	CASSHGGKNIQYF
.	many	TRBJ2-3	TRBV29-1	TGCAGCGTTAATCCGGCTAGCGTGGCTACGGATACGCAGTATTTT	CSVNPASVATDTQYF
TRBD1	few	TRBJ2-7	TRBV6-2/TRBV6-3	TGTGCCATCACGACAGGGTCTAACGAGCAGTACTTC	CAITTGSNEQYF
TRBD1	many	TRBJ2-7	TRBV6-1	TGTGCCAGCAGCCGAACCGGACAGGGTGCACCCTACGAGCAGTACTTC	CASSRTGQGAPYEQYF
.	many	TRBJ1-5	TRBV20-1	TGCAGTGCCCAAGGGGTGACCCCTAATCAGCCCCAGCATTTT	CSAQGVTPNQPQHF
TRBD2	many	TRBJ2-3	TRBV7-9	TGTGCCAGCAGCTTCCCAAGGACTAGCGAGGACACAGATACGCAGTATTTT	CASSFPRTSEDTDTQYF
TRBD2	many	TRBJ2-1	TRBV6-1	TGTGCCAGCAGGACTAGCGGGAGTTCCTACAATGAGCAGTTCTTC	CASRTSGSSYNEQFF
.	many	TRBJ1-2	TRBV6-1	TGTGCCAGCAGTGAAGCGCGGGGGGGGGATGGCTACACCTTC	CASSEARGGDGYTF
TRBD2	few	TRBJ2-5	TRBV5-4	TGTGCCAGCAGCTTGCGGGGGGGCCACGAGACCCAGTACTTC	CASSLRGGHETQYF
.	.	TRBJ1-3	TRBV5-8	TGTGCCAGCAGCTTCCGGGGTGGCTCTGGAAACACCATATATTTT	CASSFRGGSGNTIYF
.	many	TRBJ1-2	TRBV28	TGTGCCAGCAGTTTAAGCTCGCAGGGGAATAGATATGGCTACACCTTC	CASSLSSQGNRYGYTF
.	many	TRBJ2-4	TRBV11-2	TGTGCCAGCAGTCCAATCGGGATTTCCAAAAACATTCAGTACTTC	CASSPIGISKNIQYF
.	many	TRBJ2-1	TRBV19	TGTGCCAGTAGTAACACTGGGAGCTCCTACAATGAGCAGTTCTTC	CASSNTGSSYNEQFF
.	many	TRBJ1-5	TRBV20-1	TGCAGTGCTGGGGAGCCCCAGCATTTT	CSAGEPQHF
.	few	TRBJ2-1	TRBV9	TGTGCCAGCAGCACGTTCCCCCGGGATGAGCAGTTCTTC	CASSTFPRDEQFF
.	many	TRBJ2-5	TRBV6-2/TRBV6-3	TGTGCCAGCAGACCCGGACGTACACAAGAGACCCAGTACTTC	CASRPGRTQETQYF
.	.	TRBJ2-7	TRBV30	TGTGCCTGGAGTACCCGGGTGAGTACCTACGAGCAGTACTTC	CAWSTRVSTYEQYF
.	many	TRBJ2-6	TRBV12-3/TRBV12-4	TGTGCCAGCGTAGCGGCGGCGGGGGCCAACGTCCTGACTTTC	CASVAAAGANVLTF
.	many	TRBJ1-1	TRBV10-3	TGTGCCATCAGTGATTTGGAGAACACTGAAGCTTTCTTT	CAISDLENTEAFF
.	many	TRBJ2-3	TRBV29-1	TGCAGCGTTGGGAGGGGAGGACATCGCACAGATACGCAGTATTTT	CSVGRGGHRTDTQYF
.	many	TRBJ2-1	TRBV5-1	TGCGCCAGCAGCTTGGGGTACAGTACCTCCTACAATGAGCAGTTCTTC	CASSLGYSTSYNEQFF
.	many	TRBJ1-6	TRBV3-1	TGTGCCAGCAGCCTTGGGCCGAGCTCCTATAATTCACCCCTCCACTTT	CASSLGPSSYNSPLHF
.	many	TRBJ2-2	TRBV11-3	TGTGCCAGCAGCCAGGGGGGGGCCACCGGGGAGCTGTTTTTT	CASSQGGATGELFF
TRBD1	few	TRBJ1-5	TRBV4-1	TGCGCCAGCAGCCAAGATCCCCGGGACAGGGTACGCAATCAGCCCCAGCATTTT	CASSQDPRDRVRNQPQHF
.	many	TRBJ2-3	TRBV5-1	TGCGCCAGCAGCAACGGGACGGCTAGCACAGATACGCAGTATTTT	CASSNGTASTDTQYF
.	many	TRBJ1-1	TRBV20-1	TGCAGTGCTAGAGACGACAGGCGTTGGGGCACTGAAGCTTTCTTT	CSARDDRRWGTEAFF
TRBD1	many	TRBJ1-2	TRBV27	TGTGCCAGCAACGGACAGGGGGCGTACTATGGCTACACCTTC	CASNGQGAYYGYTF
TRBD2	.	TRBJ2-3	TRBV5-1	TGCGCCAGCAGCTCCCCCGGGCTAGCGGGAGCGAGGAGCACGCAGTATTTT	CASSSPGLAGARSTQYF
TRBD2	few	TRBJ2-1	TRBV20-1	TGCAGTGCTAGAGATACTGTAAGCGGGAGGTTCCGAACCGATGAGCAGTTCTTC	CSARDTVSGRFRTDEQFF
TRBD2	many	TRBJ2-7	TRBV11-2	TGTGCCAGCAGCCCGGGACTAGCGGGAGCGATCTACGAGCAGTACTTC	CASSPGLAGAIYEQYF
TRBD1	few	TRBJ2-7	TRBV10-3	TGTGCCATCAGTGAGTCGGACAGGGGGGCCTACGAGCAGTACTTC	CAISESDRGAYEQYF
.	many	TRBJ1-1	TRBV6-1	TGTGCCAGCAGTGAAAAGGGGAACACTGAAGCTTTCTTT	CASSEKGNTEAFF
TRBD2	.	TRBJ2-1	TRBV4-1	TGCGCCAGCAGCCTACTAGGACTAGGGGTCAATGAGCAGTTCTTC	CASSLLGLGVNEQFF
.	many	TRBJ2-5	TRBV12-3/TRBV12-4	TGTGCCAGCAGTTTGGGCAGGAAAGAGACCCAGTACTTC	CASSLGRKETQYF